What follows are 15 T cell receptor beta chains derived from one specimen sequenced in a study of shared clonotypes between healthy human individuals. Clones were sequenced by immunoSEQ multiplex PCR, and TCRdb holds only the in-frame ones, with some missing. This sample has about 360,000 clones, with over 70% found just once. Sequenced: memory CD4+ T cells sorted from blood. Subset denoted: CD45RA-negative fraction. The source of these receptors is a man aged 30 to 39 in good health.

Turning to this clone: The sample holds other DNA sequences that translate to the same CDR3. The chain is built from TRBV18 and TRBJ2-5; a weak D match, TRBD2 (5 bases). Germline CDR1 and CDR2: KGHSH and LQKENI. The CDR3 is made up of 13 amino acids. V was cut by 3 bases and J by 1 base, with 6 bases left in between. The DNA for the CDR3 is TGTGCCAGCTCACCGCGGGTCCAAGAGACCCAGTACTTC. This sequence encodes CASSPRVQETQYF.

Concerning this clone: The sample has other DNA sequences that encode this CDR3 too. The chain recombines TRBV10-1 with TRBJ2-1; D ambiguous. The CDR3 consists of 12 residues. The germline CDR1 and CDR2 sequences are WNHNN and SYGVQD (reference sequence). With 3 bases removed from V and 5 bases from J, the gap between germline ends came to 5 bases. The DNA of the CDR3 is TGCGCCAGCAGTGACCCAAACAATGAGCAGTTCTTC. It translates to CASSDPNNEQFF.

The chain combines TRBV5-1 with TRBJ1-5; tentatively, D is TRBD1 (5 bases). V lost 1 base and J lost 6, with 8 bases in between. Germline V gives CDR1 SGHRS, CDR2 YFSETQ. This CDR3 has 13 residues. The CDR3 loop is CASSLLRGQPQHF. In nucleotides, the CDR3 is TGCGCCAGCAGCTTGTTAAGGGGTCAGCCCCAGCATTTT.

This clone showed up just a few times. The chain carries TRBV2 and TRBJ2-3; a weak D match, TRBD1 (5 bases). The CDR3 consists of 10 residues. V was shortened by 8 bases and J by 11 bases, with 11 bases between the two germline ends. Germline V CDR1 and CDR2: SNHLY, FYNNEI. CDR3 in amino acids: CASEQGRQYF. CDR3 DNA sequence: TGTGCCAGCGAGCAGGGAAGGCAGTATTTT.

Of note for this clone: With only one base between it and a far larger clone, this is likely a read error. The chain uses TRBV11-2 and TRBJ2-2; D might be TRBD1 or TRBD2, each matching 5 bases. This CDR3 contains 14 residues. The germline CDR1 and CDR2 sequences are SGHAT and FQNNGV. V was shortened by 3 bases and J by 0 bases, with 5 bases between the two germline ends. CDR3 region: CASSLGPNTGELFF. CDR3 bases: TGTGCCAGCAGCTTGGGACCGAACACCGGGGAGCTGTTTTTT.

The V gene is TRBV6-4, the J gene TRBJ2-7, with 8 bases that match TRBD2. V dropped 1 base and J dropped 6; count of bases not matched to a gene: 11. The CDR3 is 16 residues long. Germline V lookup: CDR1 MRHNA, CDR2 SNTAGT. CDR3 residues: CASSDWFSREVGEQYF. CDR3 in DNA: TGTGCCAGCAGTGACTGGTTCTCGCGGGAGGTAGGCGAGCAGTACTTC.

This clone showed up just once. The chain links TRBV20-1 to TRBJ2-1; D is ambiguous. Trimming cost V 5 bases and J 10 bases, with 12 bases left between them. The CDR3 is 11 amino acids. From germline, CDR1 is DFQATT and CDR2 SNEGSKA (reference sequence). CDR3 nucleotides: TGCAGTGCTCGTTTTAAGACAGAGCAGTTCTTC. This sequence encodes CSARFKTEQFF.

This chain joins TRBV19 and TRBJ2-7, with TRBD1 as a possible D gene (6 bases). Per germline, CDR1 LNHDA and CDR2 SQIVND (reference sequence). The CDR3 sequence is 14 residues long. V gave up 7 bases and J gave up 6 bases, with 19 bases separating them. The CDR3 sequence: CASTQGYQGSEQYF. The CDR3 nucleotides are TGTGCCAGTACCCAGGGGTACCAGGGAAGCGAGCAGTACTTC.

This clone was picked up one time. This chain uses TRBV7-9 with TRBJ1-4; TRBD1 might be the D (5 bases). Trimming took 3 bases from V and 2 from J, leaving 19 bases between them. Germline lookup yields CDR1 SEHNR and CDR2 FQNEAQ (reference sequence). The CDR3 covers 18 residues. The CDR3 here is CASSLGGYWSSTNEKLFF. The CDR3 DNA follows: TGTGCCAGCAGCTTGGGGGGATATTGGTCTTCGACTAATGAAAAACTGTTTTTT.

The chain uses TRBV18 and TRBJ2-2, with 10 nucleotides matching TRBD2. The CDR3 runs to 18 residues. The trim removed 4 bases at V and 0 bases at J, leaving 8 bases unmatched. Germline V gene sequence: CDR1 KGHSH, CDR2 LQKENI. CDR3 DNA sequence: TGTGCCAGCTCACAAACAACTAGCGGGATCTCGAACACCGGGGAGCTGTTTTTT. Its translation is CASSQTTSGISNTGELFF.

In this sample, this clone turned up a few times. The CDR3 DNA follows: TGTGCCAGCAGCACCGGGACAAATCAGCCCCAGCATTTT. The encoded protein is CASSTGTNQPQHF. This sequence joins TRBV7-9 and TRBJ1-5; possibly TRBD1 for D (6 bases). The CDR3 is 13 residues long. CDR1 and CDR2 (germline): SEHNR, FQNEAQ (reference sequence). Trimming took off 5 bases at V and 4 bases at J, with 9 bases between the two ends.

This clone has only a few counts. CDR3: CATSIGGTIQETQYF. CDR3 bases: TGTGCCACCAGCATCGGGGGGACGATCCAAGAGACCCAGTACTTC. The chain carries TRBV15 and TRBJ2-5; 7 nucleotides match TRBD2. Germline lookup yields CDR1 LNHNV and CDR2 YYDKDF (reference sequence). With 4 bases clipped from V and 1 base from J, the junction kept 6 bases outside the gene matches. The CDR3 runs to 15 residues.

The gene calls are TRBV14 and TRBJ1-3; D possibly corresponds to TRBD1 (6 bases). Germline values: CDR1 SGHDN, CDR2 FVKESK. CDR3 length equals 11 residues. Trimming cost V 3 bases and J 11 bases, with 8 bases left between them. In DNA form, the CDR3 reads TGTGCCAGCAGCCATGGGGGCTCCATATATTTT. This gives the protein CASSHGGSIYF.

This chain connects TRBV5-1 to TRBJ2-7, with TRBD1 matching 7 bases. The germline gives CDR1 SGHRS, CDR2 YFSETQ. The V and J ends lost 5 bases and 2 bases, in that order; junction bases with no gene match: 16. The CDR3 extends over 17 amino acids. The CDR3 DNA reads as TGCGCCAGCAGAATCGACAGGGACGGACGGAAGCCCTACGAGCAGTACTTC. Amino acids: CASRIDRDGRKPYEQYF.

CDR3 DNA: TGCAGCGCTGGGACGGCTGGAGAGCAGTACTTC. Translating it yields CSAGTAGEQYF. V and J are TRBV29-1 and TRBJ2-7, with D possibly being TRBD1 or TRBD2 (5 bases each). This CDR3 contains 11 residues. Trimming shortened V by 7 bases and J by 7 bases, and 14 bases separated the two germline ends. CDR1 and CDR2 from the germline V gene are SQVTM and ANQGSEA.